A selection of T cell receptor beta chains follows, all from one sample in a study of CD8+ T cells in alopecia areata. TCRdb's copy holds only in-frame clones and misses some; the assay was immunoSEQ multiplex PCR. The data contain 130,000 or so clones, about 47% of them singletons. The sequencing here drew on CD8+ T cells sorted from blood, taken at week 0. The receptors originated from a human donor with alopecia areata. CDR3s include the opening cysteine and the closing phenylalanine or tryptophan. The order of the fields is J gene, D gene, V gene, clone size, CDR3 DNA, CDR3 protein. D genes are given only for firm matches. Clone sizes are given selectively: once, few, many, or a class where the clone is expanded.

j_gene: TRBJ2-1; d_gene: NA; v_gene: TRBV27; abundance: NA; CDR3nt: TGTGCCAGCAGTTTGGGCCCTGGACAGAACCACAATGAGCAGTTCTTC; CDR3aa: CASSLGPGQNHNEQFF
j_gene: TRBJ1-2; d_gene: TRBD1; v_gene: TRBV29-1; abundance: NA; CDR3nt: TGCAGCGTTGAAGACTGGACAGGGATCAACTATGGCTACACCTTC; CDR3aa: CSVEDWTGINYGYTF
j_gene: TRBJ1-1; d_gene: NA; v_gene: TRBV10-3; abundance: few; CDR3nt: TGTGCCATCAGTGAGTCGGGCGCGATAGGAAACACTGAAGCTTTCTTT; CDR3aa: CAISESGAIGNTEAFF
j_gene: TRBJ1-2; d_gene: TRBD1; v_gene: TRBV27; abundance: NA; CDR3nt: TGTGCCAGCAGTTTATGGGGACAGGCCTGGGGTGGCTACACCTTC; CDR3aa: CASSLWGQAWGGYTF
j_gene: TRBJ1-2; d_gene: NA; v_gene: TRBV2; abundance: NA; CDR3nt: TGTGCCAGCAGATGGACAGCGAACCCTAACTATGGCTACACCTTC; CDR3aa: CASRWTANPNYGYTF
j_gene: TRBJ2-2; d_gene: NA; v_gene: TRBV29-1; abundance: NA; CDR3nt: TGCAGCGCCCTCTCGACGGGGACGGGCACCGGGGAGCTGTTTTTT; CDR3aa: CSALSTGTGTGELFF
j_gene: TRBJ2-1; d_gene: TRBD1; v_gene: TRBV27; abundance: NA; CDR3nt: TGTGCCAGCAGTTACGGGACAGGGGGCTCTAATGAGCAGTTCTTC; CDR3aa: CASSYGTGGSNEQFF
j_gene: TRBJ2-1; d_gene: NA; v_gene: TRBV13; abundance: NA; CDR3nt: TGTGCCAGCAGCATTAGGGGGAGGGAAAACAATGAGCAGTTCTTC; CDR3aa: CASSIRGRENNEQFF
j_gene: TRBJ2-3; d_gene: NA; v_gene: TRBV7-8; abundance: many; CDR3nt: TGTGCCAGCAGCTTTCGGATAGCGTCAGATACGCAGTATTTT; CDR3aa: CASSFRIASDTQYF
j_gene: TRBJ2-7; d_gene: NA; v_gene: TRBV5-1; abundance: NA; CDR3nt: TGCGCCAGCAGCTTGCGGGTATCAGGATCCGAGCAGTACTTC; CDR3aa: CASSLRVSGSEQYF
j_gene: TRBJ1-1; d_gene: NA; v_gene: TRBV19; abundance: NA; CDR3nt: TGTGCCAGTAGTATCCCCAGTGATACTGAAGCTTTCTTT; CDR3aa: CASSIPSDTEAFF
j_gene: TRBJ1-1; d_gene: NA; v_gene: TRBV30; abundance: NA; CDR3nt: TGTGCCTGGTCGGACAGCCTGAACACTGAAGCTTTCTTT; CDR3aa: CAWSDSLNTEAFF
j_gene: TRBJ1-4; d_gene: NA; v_gene: TRBV6-5; abundance: NA; CDR3nt: TGTGCCAGCAGTTACCAACAGTGGACAACTAATGAAAAACTGTTTTTT; CDR3aa: CASSYQQWTTNEKLFF
j_gene: TRBJ1-5; d_gene: TRBD1; v_gene: TRBV29-1; abundance: few; CDR3nt: TGCAGCGTTGTAACAGGGGCAGGGGATCAGCCCCAGCATTTT; CDR3aa: CSVVTGAGDQPQHF
j_gene: TRBJ2-7; d_gene: TRBD1; v_gene: TRBV29-1; abundance: NA; CDR3nt: TGCAGCGTTTTCGCCGGGACAGGGAGGTCCTACGAGCAGTACTTC; CDR3aa: CSVFAGTGRSYEQYF
j_gene: TRBJ2-3; d_gene: TRBD2; v_gene: TRBV6-5; abundance: NA; CDR3nt: TGTGCCAGCACGCGGGAGAGTTGGGATACGCAGTATTTT; CDR3aa: CASTRESWDTQYF
j_gene: TRBJ2-3; d_gene: TRBD2; v_gene: TRBV27; abundance: NA; CDR3nt: TGTGCCAGCAGTTCGAGCGGGGGGGCCGATACGCAGTATTTT; CDR3aa: CASSSSGGADTQYF
j_gene: TRBJ2-7; d_gene: NA; v_gene: TRBV29-1; abundance: few; CDR3nt: TGCAGCGTAATGACAGGTCACTCCTACGAGCAGTACTTC; CDR3aa: CSVMTGHSYEQYF
j_gene: TRBJ1-2; d_gene: NA; v_gene: TRBV30; abundance: NA; CDR3nt: TGTGCCCGTGGGGCAGGCCTACTCTCGGGATATGGCTACACCTTC; CDR3aa: CARGAGLLSGYGYTF
j_gene: TRBJ2-3; d_gene: NA; v_gene: TRBV5-4; abundance: few; CDR3nt: TGTGCCAGCAGCTTGACCCCGGCAGATACGCAGTATTTT; CDR3aa: CASSLTPADTQYF
j_gene: TRBJ1-1; d_gene: NA; v_gene: TRBV5-6; abundance: NA; CDR3nt: TGTGCCAGCAGCTTGGGCCAGCATGAGATAATGGGCACTGAAGCTTTCTTT; CDR3aa: CASSLGQHEIMGTEAFF
j_gene: TRBJ1-5; d_gene: TRBD1; v_gene: TRBV5-6; abundance: once; CDR3nt: TGTGCCAGCAGCTTCGGACAGGGCAGCAATCAGCCCCAGCATTTT; CDR3aa: CASSFGQGSNQPQHF
j_gene: TRBJ2-5; d_gene: TRBD2; v_gene: TRBV29-1; abundance: NA; CDR3nt: TGCAGCGTAACCGGGACTAGCGGGCCGATAGAGACCCAGTACTTC; CDR3aa: CSVTGTSGPIETQYF
j_gene: TRBJ2-7; d_gene: NA; v_gene: TRBV5-1; abundance: NA; CDR3nt: TGCGCCAGCAGACAGGACCAGGGGTACGAGCAGTACTTC; CDR3aa: CASRQDQGYEQYF
j_gene: TRBJ2-7; d_gene: NA; v_gene: TRBV13; abundance: NA; CDR3nt: TGTGCCAGCAGCTTAAGGGCCAGCGAGCAGTACTTC; CDR3aa: CASSLRASEQYF
j_gene: TRBJ2-4; d_gene: TRBD1; v_gene: TRBV6-6; abundance: few; CDR3nt: TGTGCCAGCAGCCACCGGGACAGGGTAGCCAAAAACATTCAGTACTTC; CDR3aa: CASSHRDRVAKNIQYF
j_gene: TRBJ1-1; d_gene: NA; v_gene: TRBV7-9; abundance: NA; CDR3nt: TGTGCCAGCAGCAGGGACGAGAACACTGAAGCTTTCTTT; CDR3aa: CASSRDENTEAFF
j_gene: TRBJ2-7; d_gene: TRBD1; v_gene: TRBV6-5; abundance: few; CDR3nt: TGTGCCACTGGGATGGGACAGCCCATCGGCGAGCAGTACTTC; CDR3aa: CATGMGQPIGEQYF
j_gene: TRBJ2-1; d_gene: TRBD2; v_gene: TRBV6-6; abundance: NA; CDR3nt: TGTGCCAGCAGAAACCTAGCGGGGAGAGACAATGAGCAGTTCTTC; CDR3aa: CASRNLAGRDNEQFF
j_gene: TRBJ1-2; d_gene: NA; v_gene: TRBV4-1; abundance: NA; CDR3nt: TGCGCCAGCAGCCCGTCTGCGATACAGGGCGCCTATGGCTACACCTTC; CDR3aa: CASSPSAIQGAYGYTF
j_gene: TRBJ2-7; d_gene: NA; v_gene: TRBV30; abundance: NA; CDR3nt: TGTGCCTGGAGTTCCAAGGACGGGGAGCAGTACTTC; CDR3aa: CAWSSKDGEQYF
j_gene: TRBJ2-5; d_gene: TRBD2; v_gene: TRBV7-9; abundance: NA; CDR3nt: TGTGCCAGCAGCTTAGGGACTAGCGGGGGTACGGAGACCCAGTACTTC; CDR3aa: CASSLGTSGGTETQYF
j_gene: TRBJ2-2; d_gene: NA; v_gene: TRBV7-9; abundance: NA; CDR3nt: TGTGCCAGCAGCCCTCGTGAAGGGAACACCGGGGAGCTGTTTTTT; CDR3aa: CASSPREGNTGELFF
j_gene: TRBJ1-1; d_gene: NA; v_gene: TRBV27; abundance: few; CDR3nt: TGTGCCAGCAGGACAGACGGCGAAGCTTTCTTT; CDR3aa: CASRTDGEAFF
j_gene: TRBJ1-2; d_gene: NA; v_gene: TRBV27; abundance: NA; CDR3nt: TGTGCCAGCAGTTCCGGGACTTGGGGCTACACCTTC; CDR3aa: CASSSGTWGYTF
j_gene: TRBJ1-6; d_gene: TRBD1; v_gene: TRBV23-1; abundance: few; CDR3nt: TGCGCCAGCAGTCAAGGGGGCAGGGGGCGTAGACCCCTCCACTTT; CDR3aa: CASSQGGRGRRPLHF
j_gene: TRBJ2-7; d_gene: NA; v_gene: TRBV5-6; abundance: NA; CDR3nt: TGTGCCAGCAGCTGGAGCCTTACAGGTCGGGGGGAGCAGTACTTC; CDR3aa: CASSWSLTGRGEQYF
j_gene: TRBJ2-3; d_gene: NA; v_gene: TRBV11-2; abundance: NA; CDR3nt: TGTGCCAGCAGCCGAATGGGGCGGGGAGATACGCAGTATTTT; CDR3aa: CASSRMGRGDTQYF
j_gene: TRBJ1-2; d_gene: NA; v_gene: TRBV10-3; abundance: few; CDR3nt: TGTGCCATCAGTGAAGAGGGAGGCCCCTATGGCTACACCTTC; CDR3aa: CAISEEGGPYGYTF
j_gene: TRBJ2-2; d_gene: NA; v_gene: TRBV7-9; abundance: NA; CDR3nt: TGTGCCAGCAGACCGACACGGACCGGGGAGCTGTTTTTT; CDR3aa: CASRPTRTGELFF
j_gene: TRBJ2-7; d_gene: TRBD1; v_gene: TRBV5-6; abundance: NA; CDR3nt: TGTGCCAGCAGTCTCGGACAGGGAAGATCCTACGAGCAGTACTTC; CDR3aa: CASSLGQGRSYEQYF
j_gene: TRBJ2-7; d_gene: NA; v_gene: TRBV27; abundance: NA; CDR3nt: TGTGCCAGCAGTTTATCGCAGGGATCCTCCTACGAGCAGTACTTC; CDR3aa: CASSLSQGSSYEQYF
j_gene: TRBJ1-4; d_gene: NA; v_gene: TRBV27; abundance: once; CDR3nt: TGTGCCAGCAGTTTACGGACAACTAATGAAAAACTGTTTTTT; CDR3aa: CASSLRTTNEKLFF
j_gene: TRBJ2-5; d_gene: NA; v_gene: TRBV2; abundance: NA; CDR3nt: TGTGCCAGCAGTGAAGGCAACCAAGAGACCCAGTACTTC; CDR3aa: CASSEGNQETQYF
j_gene: TRBJ1-2; d_gene: NA; v_gene: TRBV4-1; abundance: NA; CDR3nt: TGCGCCAGCAGCCAAGGGACCGGGGCAAAAGCGGATGGCTACACCTTC; CDR3aa: CASSQGTGAKADGYTF
j_gene: TRBJ2-1; d_gene: NA; v_gene: TRBV6-5; abundance: once; CDR3nt: TGTGCCAGCAGTTCGGTGCGGGGGCATTATTTGGATGAGCAGTTCTTC; CDR3aa: CASSSVRGHYLDEQFF